What follows is one TCR beta chain and its context. It lacks a known antigen. The input lacks base qualities; no much larger clone sits a single base away. This sample was taken from a study of shared clonotypes between healthy human individuals (dated by TCRdb to about 2020). Background on the whole study: The cohort included three men and a couple of women between 18 and 49 years of age. For each donor, CD4 naive and CD4 memory were each given three plates, CD8 naive was given two plates, and CD8 memory was given one plate. To estimate repertoire size and how much clonotype sharing occurs between individuals, the study deeply sequenced the blood TCR repertoires of five healthy adults. To increase sequencing depth and limit assay-specific biases, TCR repertoire library preparation and sequencing were carried out by different laboratories using diverse techniques. Per donor, leukapheresis produced somewhere between about 0.8 and 9 billion PBMCs.

TCR CDR3 regions were amplified from genomic DNA by multiplex PCR using the deep immunoSEQ assay. For each cell subset, the extracted genomic DNA was distributed evenly across all wells of several immunoSEQ 96-well plates, and each plate served as one replicate. For sorted subsets, 200 to 250 ng of genomic DNA, equivalent to 25,000 to 35,000 T cell genomes, went into each replicate PCR. Purified libraries were measured with a Qubit 3.0 fluorometer, size-checked on a Bioanalyzer 2100, and measured again with the KAPA Library Quantification kit. Each immunoSEQ 96-well plate was sequenced on its own single-read 150-cycle Illumina NextSeq 550 flow cell. The paper's data handling went like this. The immunoSEQ output contained only junctional sequences without quality scores, so filtering could not match that applied to full-length reads. To assign V/J genes and CDR3, sequences were annotated against IMGT germline references using PyIR, a Python wrapper for IgBLAST v1.9. Reads were removed for weak V/J assignments (E-value above 1e-6), missing CDR3, stop codons, out-of-frame junctions, or ambiguous translated residues. A V3J clonotype was defined by an identical inferred V gene, J gene, and CDR3 amino acid sequence. To compute the percentage overlap between repertoires, the number of shared unique clonotypes was divided by the size of the smaller repertoire. Three approaches were used to assess repertoire richness: RTK rarefaction, the Chao1 estimator, and Recon v2.1 estimates of unobserved clonotypes. Generation probabilities were computed with OLGA for all TCRbeta clonotypes obtained by the gDNA method from a handful of donors. What TCRdb holds here is the immuneACCESS table cut down to in-frame rearrangements. Part of the clones is not present; checked against another copy, under half of the missing clones reflect an unresolved V gene, and the others are unexplained. V, J and clone size were drawn from that table, and D and trimming were deduced from the DNA. The sample table lists 1,500,000 or so clones, around 98.5% of them with a count of one. 0.36% of the sample goes to the ten largest clones.

The donors were healthy, HIV-negative adults with no recently reported acute infections or vaccinations. Only Caucasian adults living in Nashville, Tennessee, USA were represented among the donors. CD4+ T cells were enriched through magnetic negative selection, after which naive cells were positively selected on CD45RA and the remaining negative fraction served as the memory subset. Blood was obtained by leukapheresis, after which PBMCs were separated by Ficoll-Histopaque density gradient centrifugation and cryopreserved in liquid nitrogen vapor phase. Analytical flow cytometry was used to check the purity and quantity of each magnetically sorted T cell population. From each sorted fraction, genomic DNA was isolated and quantified by UV absorbance on a Nanodrop 2000c. Overall study outcomes, separate from this receptor: Sharing across four donors was observed for about 5% of naive CD4, over 3% of naive CD8, about 2.5% of memory CD4, and around 0.44% of memory CD8 clonotypes. Pairwise subsampling led to the expectation that sequencing depth would affect the degree of clonotype sharing among donors. Sampling was restricted to blood, and TCR repertoires in tissues likely differ from the TCR repertoires found in blood. Naive subsets generally had larger estimated clonotype richness than memory subsets. Rarefaction of sorted-subset datasets indicated incomplete sequencing despite the large sequencing depth. Because the study included only a small number of donors, the genetic and exposure-history diversity represented was limited. Higher generation probabilities were observed for clonotypes shared by all four sorted-subset donors than for non-shared clonotypes.

Sequenced input: naive CD4+ T cells sorted from blood. What the cell subset or site label conveys for this sample: CD45RA+ positively selected. This clonotype was sampled from a man aged 25 to 40 in good health.

The bases are TGTGCTAGTGGTTTGGTACTCGGACAGGGATACAATGAGCAGTTCTTC. Its product reads: CASGLVLGQGYNEQFF. The rearrangement joined TRBV12-5 to TRBJ2-1; 8 of the junction bases match TRBD1. As encoded in the germline V gene, CDR1 is LGHNT while CDR2 is FRNRAP. Its CDR3 holds 16 amino acids, cysteine through phenylalanine. The only DNA kept is the CDR3, 48 bases in frame from the first base. Unmatched junction bases come to 5, with V trimmed by 0 bases and J by 4 bases.